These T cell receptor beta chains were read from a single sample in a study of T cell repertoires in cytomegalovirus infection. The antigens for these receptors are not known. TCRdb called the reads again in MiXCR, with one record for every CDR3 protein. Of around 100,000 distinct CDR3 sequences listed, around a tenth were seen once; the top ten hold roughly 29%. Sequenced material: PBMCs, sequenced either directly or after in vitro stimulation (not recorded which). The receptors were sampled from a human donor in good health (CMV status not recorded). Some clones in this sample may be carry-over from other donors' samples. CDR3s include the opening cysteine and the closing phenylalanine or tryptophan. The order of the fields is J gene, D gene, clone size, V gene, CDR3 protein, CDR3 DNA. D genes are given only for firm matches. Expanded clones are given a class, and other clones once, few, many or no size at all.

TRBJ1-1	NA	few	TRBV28	CATAGGTEAFF	TGTGCCACTGCTGGAGGAACTGAAGCTTTCTTT
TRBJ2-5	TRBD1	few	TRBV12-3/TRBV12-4	CASSLWAGGLNQETQYF	TGTGCCAGCAGTTTATGGGCAGGGGGCCTCAACCAAGAGACCCAGTACTTC
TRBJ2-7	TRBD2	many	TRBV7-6	CASSLATASGSQTYEQYF	TGTGCCAGCAGCTTAGCGACGGCTAGCGGGAGCCAGACCTACGAGCAGTACTTC
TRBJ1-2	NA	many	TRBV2	CASSEGQGHIDGYTF	TGTGCCAGCAGTGAAGGGCAGGGACACATTGATGGCTACACCTTC
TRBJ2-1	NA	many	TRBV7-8	CASRLQRERVYNEQFF	TGTGCCAGCAGGTTACAACGCGAGCGGGTCTACAATGAGCAGTTCTTC
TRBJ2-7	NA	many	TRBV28	CASSFSGVKPYEQYF	TGTGCCAGCAGTTTCTCGGGGGTCAAACCCTACGAGCAGTACTTC
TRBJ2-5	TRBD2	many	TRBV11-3	CASSFVASGTQETQYF	TGTGCCAGCAGCTTCGTGGCTAGCGGGACCCAAGAGACCCAGTACTTC
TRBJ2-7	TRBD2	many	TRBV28	CASSPALRGNEQYF	TGTGCCAGCAGTCCCGCCCTGCGGGGGAACGAGCAGTACTTC
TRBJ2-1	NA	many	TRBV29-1	CSTRGSNEQFF	TGCAGCACCCGGGGGAGCAATGAGCAGTTCTTC
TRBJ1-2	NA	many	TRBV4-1	CASSQISNGRDGYTF	TGCGCCAGCAGCCAAATCAGCAACGGACGAGATGGCTACACCTTC
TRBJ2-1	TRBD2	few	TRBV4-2	CASSSSGTSGSNEQFF	TGTGCCAGCAGCTCCTCCGGGACTAGCGGGAGCAATGAGCAGTTCTTC
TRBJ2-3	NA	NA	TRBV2	CASRGSVGTDTQYF	TGTGCCAGCAGAGGATCCGTAGGTACAGATACGCAGTATTTT
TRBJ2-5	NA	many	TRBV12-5	CASGLGETQYF	TGTGCTAGTGGTTTGGGAGAGACCCAGTACTTC
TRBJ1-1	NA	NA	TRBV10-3	CAIRDAPGEAFF	TGTGCCATTCGGGACGCTCCTGGGGAAGCTTTCTTT